This record looks at one TCR beta chain sequence and its context. The data belong to a study of blood T cell repertoires in COVID-19. Participants were aged 18 to 89 years from approximately 25 US areas. V dropped 5 bases and J dropped 4 bases, with 9 bases sitting between them. Germline V lookup: CDR1 LNHDA, CDR2 SQIVND (reference sequence). The CDR3 contains 13 residues. In the original analysis: Quantification of nucleated cells was approximated via reference gene primer amplification. Profiled with immunoSEQ multiplex PCR; TCRdb holds only in-frame clones, not every one. D and trimming come from the DNA, and the V and J calls and clone size come from that table. Among 180,000 or so clones listed, roughly four fifths were seen once.

The chain uses TRBV19 and TRBJ1-5, with a weak D call TRBD1 (5 bases). The TCR originated in a man aged 50 to 60 who had recovered from COVID-19. Sequenced input: PBMCs or T cells enriched from blood (not recorded which). The CDR3 sequence is CASSSTGNQPQHF. CDR3 bases: TGTGCCAGTAGTTCTACAGGAAATCAGCCCCAGCATTTT. Supplemented by reference TRBV19 and TRBJ1-5, the full variable domain reads DGGITQSPKYLFRKEGQNVTLSCEQNLNHDAMYWYRQDPGQGLRLIYYSQIVNDFQKGDIAEGYSVSREKKESFPLTVTSAQKNPTAFYLCASSSTGNQPQHFGDGTRLSIL.